The source of this T cell receptor (beta chain) is a study of shared clonotypes between healthy human individuals. The germline V gene encodes CDR1 MNHEY and CDR2 SVGAGI. Trimming removed 7 bases from V and 8 bases from J, with 15 bases in between. The CDR3 contains 13 residues. Authors' analysis steps: Filtering differed, since immunoSEQ gave only junction sequences and no quality scores. Repertoires were generated with immunoSEQ multiplex PCR, while TCRdb's copy carries only in-frame clones and drops some. From that table come the V and J calls and clone size; the DNA was used to work out D and trimming. The sample comprises some 1,100,000 clones, 75% to 85% of which are singletons, and 0.52% rests with the top ten. Worth noting for this clone: Antigen: not known.

Study-level findings and limits: Only blood was sampled, and tissue TCR repertoires likely differ from blood ones. In general, naive subsets displayed greater estimated richness than memory subsets did.

The chain combines TRBV6-5 with TRBJ2-1; D call uncertain. The sample comprised memory CD4+ T cells from PBMCs. Indicated subset: CD45RA-negative fraction. The sequence was obtained from a man between 18 and 29 years old in good health. Some clones in this sample may be carry-over from other donors' samples. The CDR3 loop is CASTLPDSDEQFF. The CDR3 DNA reads as TGTGCCAGCACTTTACCCGATTCGGATGAGCAGTTCTTC.